This T cell receptor (beta chain) comes out of a study of cytomegalovirus exposure and HLA in healthy donors. This CDR3 contains 15 residues. The germline CDR1 and CDR2 sequences are MDHEN and SYDVKM. With 2 bases clipped from V and 1 base from J, the junction kept 4 bases outside the gene matches. Measured with immunoSEQ multiplex PCR; TCRdb has only the in-frame clones, and not every one. The repertoire holds 150,000 to 200,000 clones, about 90% seen once, with about 5.8% in the top ten. This clonotype originated in a woman younger than 45 in good health and CMV-seronegative. The V and J genes are TRBV28 and TRBJ2-5, with 7 nucleotides matching TRBD2. The material sequenced was PBMCs. The CDR3 loop reads CASSLRGRIQETQYF. CDR3 nucleotides: TGTGCCAGCAGTTTACGCGGGAGAATCCAAGAGACCCAGTACTTC.